The rows below give T cell receptor beta chains drawn from one sample of a study of T-cell reconstitution after alpha-beta-depleted transplantation in children. TCRdb re-called the PCR reads with MiXCR, one entry per CDR3 protein. Counted here are hundreds of thousands of distinct CDR3 sequences, roughly 13% occurring once; the ten biggest clones make up 2% to 2.5%. Specimen: PBMCs, mostly from graft donor cells, collected 360 days after TCRalphabeta/CD19-depleted stem cell transplant. These receptors were obtained from a male patient younger than 18 who had a stem cell transplant for acute myeloid leukemia, so the T cells may come from the graft donor. Each CDR3 is given with its conserved first and last residue. D genes are given only for firm matches. Clone sizes are given selectively: once, few, many, or a class where the clone is expanded.

clone size	V gene	D gene	J gene	CDR3 DNA	CDR3 protein
many	TRBV5-6	TRBD2	TRBJ2-7	TGTGCCAGCAGCTCGGGAGGCGGAACCTACGAGCAGTACTTC	CASSSGGGTYEQYF
.	TRBV7-2	.	TRBJ1-2	TGTGCCAGCACTTTGCTGGGTTTGAGGGGCTACACCTTC	CASTLLGLRGYTF
.	TRBV29-1	TRBD2	TRBJ2-1	TGCAGCGTTGAATGGCGAGTAGCGGGAGAGGACAATGAGCAGTTCTTC	CSVEWRVAGEDNEQFF
.	TRBV7-3	TRBD1	TRBJ1-2	TGTGCCAGCAGCAGGACCGGGACAGCCACGCTCGGCTACACCTTC	CASSRTGTATLGYTF
.	TRBV18	TRBD2	TRBJ2-1	TGTGCCAGCTCACCGCGGGGGGGATCTAGCTCCTACAATGAGCAGTTCTTC	CASSPRGGSSSYNEQFF
few	TRBV6-5	TRBD1	TRBJ1-1	TGTGCCAGCAGTTCTCACAGGGGGGGCACTGAAGCTTTCTTT	CASSSHRGGTEAFF
.	TRBV6-1	TRBD2	TRBJ2-3	TGTGCCAGCAGTGACCAGGGAGGGAGCACAGATACGCAGTATTTT	CASSDQGGSTDTQYF
.	TRBV5-1	.	TRBJ2-7	TGCGCCAGCAGCTTGGCCGCGGGACGTTACGAGCAGTACTTC	CASSLAAGRYEQYF
.	TRBV11-2	.	TRBJ1-3	TGTGCCAGCAGTTCCCAGGGAGGAGTTAACACCATATATTTT	CASSSQGGVNTIYF
many	TRBV28	.	TRBJ2-2	TGTGCCAGCAGTTACACTCCGAACACCGGGGAGCTGTTTTTT	CASSYTPNTGELFF
few	TRBV21-1	.	TRBJ2-5	TGTGCCAGCAGCAAAGCAGAAGGACTAGCGGGACCTCAGTACTTC	CASSKAEGLAGPQYF
.	TRBV4-3	.	TRBJ2-1	TGCGCCAGCAGCCAAGATCCTGTAGCATCCTCCTACAATGAGCAGTTCTTC	CASSQDPVASSYNEQFF
many	TRBV29-1	.	TRBJ2-7	TGCAGCGTTGGAAAGGAACAGGGTGAGAACGAGCAGTACTTC	CSVGKEQGENEQYF
few	TRBV6-1	.	TRBJ1-5	TGTGCCAGCAGTGAGACGCAACTTAACAATCAGCCCCAGCATTTT	CASSETQLNNQPQHF
few	TRBV28	.	TRBJ1-4	TGTGCCAGCAGTTCAATTCCCCCAGTGAAGGAAAAACTGTTTTTT	CASSSIPPVKEKLFF